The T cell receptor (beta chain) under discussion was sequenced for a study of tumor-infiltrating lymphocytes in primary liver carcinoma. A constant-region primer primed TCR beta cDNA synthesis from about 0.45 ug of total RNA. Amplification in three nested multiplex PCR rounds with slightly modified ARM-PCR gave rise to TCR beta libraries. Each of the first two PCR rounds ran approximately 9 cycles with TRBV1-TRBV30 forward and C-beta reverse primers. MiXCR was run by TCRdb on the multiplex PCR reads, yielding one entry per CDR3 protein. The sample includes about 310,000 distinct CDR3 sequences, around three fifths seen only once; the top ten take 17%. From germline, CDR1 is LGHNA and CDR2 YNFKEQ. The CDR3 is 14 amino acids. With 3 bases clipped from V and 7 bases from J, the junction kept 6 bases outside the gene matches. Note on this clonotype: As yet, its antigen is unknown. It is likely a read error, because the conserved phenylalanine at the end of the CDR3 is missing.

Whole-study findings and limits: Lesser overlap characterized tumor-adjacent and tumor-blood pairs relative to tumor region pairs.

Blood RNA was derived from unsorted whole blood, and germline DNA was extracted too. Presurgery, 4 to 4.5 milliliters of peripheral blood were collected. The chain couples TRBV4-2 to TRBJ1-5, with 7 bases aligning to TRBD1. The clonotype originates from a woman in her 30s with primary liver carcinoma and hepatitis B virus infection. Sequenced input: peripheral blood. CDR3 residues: CASSQEGADQPQHI. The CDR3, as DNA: TGTGCCAGCAGCCAGGAGGGGGCCGACCAGCCCCAGCATATT.